The subject of this entry is one T cell receptor (beta chain). Its specificity is unknown. The data belong to a study of OX40 agonist ivuxolimab in advanced cancers. Overall study context: Patients' therapy was ivuxolimab, an antibody that acts as an agonist of OX40 (CD134). Patients receiving dose escalation had hepatocellular carcinoma, melanoma, renal cell or head and neck cancer.

Germline V gene data show CDR1 as LNHDA and CDR2 as SQIVND (reference sequence). This CDR3 is 14 amino acids long. Broader study findings: Certain nonresponding patients likewise had low normalized T-cell clonal expansion. There was clonal expansion of CD4+ and CD8+ blood T cells by week 6 at 0.1 to 3.0 mg/kg.

The data were produced by immunoSEQ multiplex PCR, yet TCRdb's version contains in-frame clones alone and is incomplete. The sample yields 25,000 to 30,000 clones, around nine tenths seen once. The TCR sequence derives from an adult with an advanced solid tumor such as melanoma, head and neck, liver or kidney cancer. Specimen: CD4+ or CD8+ T cells sorted from blood, collected in a trial of the OX40 agonist ivuxolimab. This rearrangement joins TRBV19 to TRBJ2-5; TRBD2 agrees at 7 bases. With the DNA end fitting TRBJ2-7 better, the J assignment may be wrong. For the CDR3, the DNA is TGTGCCAGTAGTATCGCGGGAGCCTCCTACGAGCAGTACTTC. It encodes CASSIAGASYEQYF.